The text below deals with one TCR beta chain. What it binds is not known. V lost 4 bases, J lost 3 bases, and 15 bases lay in between. The CDR3 runs to 15 residues. Germline V gene data show CDR1 as KGHSH and CDR2 as LQKENI. This sample stems from a study of CD8 T cells in Susac syndrome. Study results and limitations: The authors acknowledged that the study's TCR sequencing and HLA analysis involved relatively few individuals.

Reverse transcription of roughly 0.5 to 1 ug RNA was carried out with random hexamers. MiXCR, applied by TCRdb to the immunoSEQ multiplex PCR reads, yields one record per CDR3 protein. The profile shows some 200,000 distinct CDR3 sequences, roughly 96% of them singletons. Input material: CD4+ T cells from PBMCs. V is TRBV18 and J is TRBJ1-1, with a possible D match to TRBD1 (6 bases). The receptor was derived from a human donor with multiple sclerosis. The CDR3 nucleotides read TGTGCCAGCTCACTTTCCGGACAGAGGGACACTGAAGCTTTCTTT. Translating it yields CASSLSGQRDTEAFF.